These 24 T cell receptor beta chains originate from one sample sequenced in a study of T-cell memory formation after mild COVID-19. TCRdb re-analysed the 5' RACE reads in MiXCR, keeping a single row per CDR3 protein. This sample has roughly 310,000 distinct CDR3 sequences, with about 15% found just once. The sample taken for sequencing was PBMCs or a T cell subset sorted from them (not recorded which). Receptors originate from a man aged 18 to 30 who had mild COVID-19 (a few samples of this study predate the infection). Cell type and time point are not known.

This clonotype was counted many times. This chain joins TRBV5-5 and TRBJ2-7; TRBD2 matches at 11 bases. Looked up from germline, CDR1 is SGHKS and CDR2 is YYEKEE (reference sequence). This CDR3 contains 14 residues. J was trimmed by 7 bases and V by 4 bases; bases with no gene match: 7. CDR3 residues: CASSTYSGGEEQYV. CDR3 nucleotide sequence: TGTGCCAGCAGCACATATAGCGGGGGGGAAGAGCAGTACGTC.

The V gene is TRBV5-1, the J gene TRBJ2-2, with D maybe TRBD2 (5 bases). V was pared by 4 bases and J by 2 bases, with 12 bases between. The CDR3 totals 15 residues. Germline V gene sequence: CDR1 SGHRS, CDR2 YFSETQ. CDR3 sequence: CASSPGSGNTGELFF. In DNA form, the CDR3 reads TGCGCCAGCAGCCCGGGGTCGGGCAACACCGGGGAGCTGTTTTTT. The full variable domain, its missing parts supplied by reference TRBV5-1 and TRBJ2-2, is KAGVTQTPRYLIKTRGQQVTLSCSPISGHRSVSWYQQTPGQGLQFLFEYFSETQRNKGNFPGRFSGRQFSNSRSEMNVSTLELGDSALYLCASSPGSGNTGELFFGEGSRLTVL.

The chain uses TRBV6-6 and TRBJ1-1, with D maybe TRBD1 (6 bases). The germline CDR1 and CDR2 sequences are MNHNY and SVGAGI (reference sequence). V lost 6 bases and J 7 bases, leaving 21 bases between the germline ends. The length of the CDR3 is 15 residues. CDR3 protein: CASRDPQGLWVEAFF. The CDR3 DNA reads TGTGCCAGCAGGGACCCGCAGGGGCTTTGGGTTGAAGCTTTCTTT.

The chain combines TRBV4-1 with TRBJ2-7; a possible D gene is TRBD1 (6 bases). This CDR3 is built from 15 residues. V dropped 0 bases and J dropped 4 bases, with 13 bases sitting between them. The germline gives CDR1 MGHRA, CDR2 YSYEKL. CDR3 DNA sequence: TGCGCCAGCAGCCAAGAGTTGCAGGGGCTATACGAGCAGTACGTC. It translates to CASSQELQGLYEQYV.

This clonotype was seen a few times. J is TRBJ2-1 and V is TRBV28; 10 positions agree with TRBD1. The CDR3 length is 16 residues. V trimming: 2 bases; J trimming: 6 bases; junction bases outside the gene matches: 7. Per germline, CDR1 MDHEN and CDR2 SYDVKM. The chain's CDR3 is CASSLGRGQGRNEQFF. CDR3 coding DNA: TGTGCCAGCAGTTTAGGTCGGGGACAGGGGCGCAATGAGCAGTTCTTC.

The chain links TRBV9 to TRBJ1-6; TRBD1 might be the D (5 bases). V lost 4 bases and J 9 bases, leaving 11 bases between the germline ends. CDR1 is SGDLS, CDR2 YYNGEE, per germline. This CDR3 is built from 13 residues. The CDR3 coding sequence is TGTGCCAGCAGCCCCCAGGGTCCTTCACCCCTCCACTTT. It encodes CASSPQGPSPLHF.

The chain combines TRBV19 with TRBJ2-1; 9 nucleotides agree with TRBD1. The V segment lost 4 bases and the J segment 15 bases; nucleotides outside the gene matches: 10. This CDR3 has 13 amino acids. The V gene's germline CDR1 is LNHDA and CDR2 SQIVND (reference sequence). CDR3 sequence: CASSTSGTGSRFF. DNA for the CDR3: TGTGCCAGTAGTACTTCCGGGACAGGGAGCAGGTTCTTC.

The gene calls are TRBV7-9 and TRBJ1-4; D is ambiguous. This CDR3 is 13 amino acids long. Germline CDR1 reads SEHNR; CDR2 reads FQNEAQ (reference sequence). The V and J ends lost 3 bases and 8 bases respectively, with 10 bases between them. The CDR3 coding sequence is TGTGCCAGCAGCTTGGGATTACAGGAAAAACTGTTTTTT. Translation: CASSLGLQEKLFF.

This clonotype was counted many times. The V call is TRBV7-9, the J call TRBJ1-1; D ambiguous. In germline, CDR1 is SEHNR, CDR2 FQNEAQ (reference sequence). The CDR3 sequence is 15 residues long. Trimming pared 3 bases from V and 1 base from J, leaving 12 bases between. Here the CDR3 reads CASSFPTVGNTEAFF. As DNA, the CDR3 is TGTGCCAGCAGCTTCCCGACGGTGGGGAACACTGAAGCTTTCTTT.

This clonotype showed up many times. This chain connects TRBV5-1 to TRBJ2-1; TRBD2 matches at 10 bases. V was pared by 7 bases and J by 7 bases, with 11 bases of the junction left unmatched. The CDR3 has 15 residues. CDR1 is SGHRS, CDR2 YFSETQ, per germline. As DNA, the CDR3 is TGCGCCAGCGAGGAGGAAGCGGGGGGGAGTAATGAGCAGTTCTTC. Its translation: CASEEEAGGSNEQFF.

The V and J genes are TRBV4-1 and TRBJ1-1; unclear D gene. The germline V gene encodes CDR1 MGHRA and CDR2 YSYEKL. Trimming removed 1 base from V and 6 bases from J, with 12 bases in between. The CDR3 runs to 14 residues. This CDR3 reads CASSQVGLWAEAFF. CDR3 nucleotides: TGCGCCAGCAGCCAAGTAGGGCTATGGGCTGAAGCTTTCTTT.

The rearrangement links TRBV7-2 to TRBJ2-5, with a possible D match to TRBD1 (7 bases). V lost 5 bases to trimming and J lost 4 bases, with 17 bases between them. The CDR3 has 15 amino acids. Germline assignment: CDR1 SGHTA and CDR2 FQGNSA. The CDR3 here is CASSRRGDGGETQYF. The CDR3, as DNA: TGTGCCAGCAGCCGCAGGGGGGACGGCGGAGAGACCCAGTACTTC.

This clonotype was observed at least ten times. CDR3 sequence: CASSLVSSVFTDTQYF. CDR3 in DNA: TGTGCCAGCAGCTTAGTCTCTAGCGTCTTCACAGATACGCAGTATTTT. The chain couples TRBV7-2 to TRBJ2-3; a possible D gene is TRBD2 (6 bases). CDR3 length: 16 residues. Trimming left V 1 base short and J 2 bases short, with 13 bases between. CDR1 SGHTA and CDR2 FQGNSA come from the germline V gene.

This clonotype was found a few times. V usage is TRBV6-5 and J usage is TRBJ2-3; D remains ambiguous. Trimming pared 10 bases from V and 3 bases from J, leaving 20 bases between. CDR3 length equals 15 residues. The germline gives CDR1 MNHEY, CDR2 SVGAGI. CDR3 sequence: CATPTLPGPTDTQYF. DNA of the CDR3: TGTGCCACTCCGACTCTTCCGGGCCCAACAGATACGCAGTATTTT.

The table lists this clonotype with many counts. The chain is built from TRBV12-3 or TRBV12-4 and TRBJ1-5, with D tentatively TRBD1 (6 bases). The CDR3 consists of 14 residues. V dropped 5 bases and J dropped 8 bases, with 16 bases sitting between them. CDR3: CASSQNRAHEPQHF. The CDR3 DNA sequence: TGTGCCAGCAGTCAGAACAGGGCCCATGAGCCCCAGCATTTT.

The chain is built from TRBV5-1 and TRBJ1-1; a weak D match, TRBD1 (5 bases). V was cut by 0 bases and J by 1 base, with 16 bases left in between. Per germline, CDR1 SGHRS and CDR2 YFSETQ. CDR3 length: 17 residues. CDR3 bases: TGCGCCAGCAGCTTGGAAGGGGTTGCTGTTTCGAACACTGAAGCTTTCTTT. This translates into CASSLEGVAVSNTEAFF. Looking up the rest from reference TRBV5-1 and TRBJ1-1 gives the full variable domain: KAGVTQTPRYLIKTRGQQVTLSCSPISGHRSVSWYQQTPGQGLQFLFEYFSETQRNKGNFPGRFSGRQFSNSRSEMNVSTLELGDSALYLCASSLEGVAVSNTEAFFGQGTRLTVV.

The V gene is TRBV29-1, the J gene TRBJ2-7; TRBD1 agrees at 7 bases. V lost 4 bases and J lost 6; bases outside the gene matches: 9. The length of the CDR3 is 13 residues. Per the germline V gene, CDR1 is SQVTM and CDR2 is ANQGSEA. Here the CDR3 DNA reads TGCAGCGTTGCCTTAGAGACAGGGCTCGAGCAGTACTTC. Protein product: CSVALETGLEQYF.

This clonotype appeared a few times. J is TRBJ2-3 and V is TRBV20-1; TRBD2 matches 9 bases. CDR1 and CDR2 (germline): DFQATT, SNEGSKA (reference sequence). Losses at the gene ends were 8 bases for V and 4 bases for J; bases not matched to a gene: 13. The CDR3 has 15 residues. CDR3 bases: TGCAGTTCTAAGCCGGGACTAGCAGAATCAGATACGCAGTATTTT. Protein product: CSSKPGLAESDTQYF.

The chain recombines TRBV5-1 with TRBJ2-3, with 15 bases fitting TRBD2. V was pared by 4 bases and J by 3 bases, with 3 bases of the junction left unmatched. This CDR3 comprises 16 residues. CDR1 SGHRS and CDR2 YFSETQ come from the germline V gene. In DNA form, the CDR3 reads TGCGCCAGCAGCGCAGGGACTAGCGGGGGGACAGATACGCAGTATTTT. It encodes CASSAGTSGGTDTQYF.

This chain uses TRBV4-1 with TRBJ2-3; unclear D gene. Trimming removed 0 bases from V and 7 bases from J, with 8 bases in between. The CDR3 sequence is 13 residues long. The germline V gene has CDR1 MGHRA and CDR2 YSYEKL. The CDR3 region is CASSQEPGHTQYF. The CDR3 region has the DNA TGCGCCAGCAGCCAAGAACCCGGGCATACGCAGTATTTT.

This chain uses TRBV30 with TRBJ1-2; D is unresolved. The CDR3 is made up of 14 amino acids. The germline gives CDR1 GTSNPN, CDR2 SVGIG (reference sequence). V dropped 0 bases and J dropped 2 bases, with 10 bases sitting between them. CDR3 sequence reads: CAWSVIELNYGYTF. The CDR3 DNA reads as TGTGCCTGGAGTGTAATCGAGCTGAACTATGGCTACACCTTC.

This chain joins TRBV9 and TRBJ2-1; D gene ambiguous. The V and J ends lost 7 bases and 8 bases respectively, with 28 bases between them. The germline CDR1 and CDR2 sequences are SGDLS and YYNGEE. CDR3 length: 17 residues. The CDR3 protein is CASPPPIGPRLGDEQFF. CDR3 bases: TGTGCCAGCCCACCTCCTATCGGCCCACGCCTTGGGGATGAGCAGTTCTTC.

The CDR3 nucleotides read TGTGCCAGCAGCCATGGACAGCTGACCGGGGAGCTGTTTTTT. Translated: CASSHGQLTGELFF. The chain is built from TRBV7-3 and TRBJ2-2; possible D gene TRBD1, 6 bases. V was pared by 5 bases and J by 5 bases, with 12 bases between. Germline values: CDR1 SGHTA, CDR2 FQGTGA. This CDR3 region has 14 residues.

This clonotype was seen more than once but under ten times. The V and J genes are TRBV18 and TRBJ1-4; tentative D call: TRBD1 (5 bases). V was clipped by 1 base and J by 0 bases, with 9 bases between them. Germline CDR1 is KGHSH and CDR2 is LQKENI. CDR3 length: 16 residues. Here the CDR3 DNA reads TGTGCCAGCTCACCACGGGGGGGAGCAACTAATGAAAAACTGTTTTTT. Protein: CASSPRGGATNEKLFF.